This T cell receptor beta chain was documented in a study of T cell responses to AZD1222 COVID-19 vaccine (dated by TCRdb to the early 2020s). Some background on the complete study: AZD1222 recipients given second doses at about 4 weeks or at about 12 weeks were pooled, since spike-specific TCR depth and breadth were not found to differ between the two schedules. TCR sequencing covered roughly 230 trial participants: about 210 given two doses of AZD1222 and around 25 given two doses of MenACWY control vaccine. Trial participants were enrolled by age into subgroups of 18-55, 56-69 and 70-plus years, and around 140, 26 and 57 TCR-sequenced participants, respectively, were included in these subgroups. What the authors observed across the whole study: Spike-specific TCR breadth and depth rose significantly after two AZD1222 doses compared with day 0 and with MenACWY recipients. The whole spike protein was spanned by vaccine-associated CD4 TCRs, and dominant responses were seen in regions 160-218 and 743-854. Because no samples from the day 14 peak response were available, repertoires could be characterized only after the peak T cell response. Epitopes outside the regions mutated in the B.1.351 and B.1.1.7 variants were reportedly recognized by nearly half of the unique spike-specific TCRs. In the small 56-69-year group, the increase in depth fell short of significance, most likely because of low power. Most participants were white British and females outnumbered males, and the authors suggested that clonal diversity may have been underestimated. Only 5 to 7 AZD1222 recipients were SARS-CoV-2 seropositive at baseline, limiting conclusions about previously exposed vaccinees.

The sample's time point label is to be understood as: baseline before first vaccination. Samples from vaccinated people were obtained from the UK trials COV001 and COV002, which included a single-blind randomized controlled phase 2/3 trial of AZD1222 (ChAdOx1 nCoV-19) in healthy adults. For TCRbeta chain sequencing, PBMC samples from trial participants were taken at day 0 and at day 28 after the second dose. The CDR3 regions of human TCRbeta chains were subjected to immunosequencing. The study's processing was this. Repertoire TCRs were matched against a reference library of SARS-CoV-2-specific TCRs generated with the MIRA antigen-specificity platform. Breadth meant the fraction of unique TCRs that were SARS-CoV-2-associated, whereas depth meant the fraction of total T cells that were SARS-CoV-2-associated. Using the MIRA data, every spike-specific TCR was mapped to the spike region that the TCR reacted to and assigned to either a CD4 or a CD8 class. Log10-transformed breadth and depth values were compared by one-way ANOVA with Sidak's multiple comparisons tests. TCRdb re-hosts the immuneACCESS table, in-frame sequences only. Its copies lack some clones; in the studies checked, an unresolved V gene accounts for under half of them, and the cause for the rest is not known. From that table come the V and J calls and clone size; the DNA was used to work out D and trimming. Here the sample has around 120,000 clones; more than 90% occur a single time. About 1.2% of the sample belongs to the ten largest clones.

The germline V gene supplies CDR1 SNHLY and CDR2 FYNNEI. V has 8 bases trimmed and J has 7 bases trimmed; junction bases matching no gene number 10. From the cysteine through the phenylalanine, the CDR3 covers 13 amino acids. This entry keeps only the CDR3 DNA: 39 bases, framed from base 1. As for this clone: The target of this receptor is not known. Per-base quality was not reported, and no clone a single base away is much larger than it.

This chain joins TRBV2 to TRBJ1-2, with 7 bases aligning to TRBD1. The sample here was peripheral blood, taken on day 0 of AZD1222 vaccination. This clonotype was obtained from an adult in good health. The CDR3 region has the sequence CASHEETGTGYTF. The sequenced DNA is TGTGCCAGCCACGAGGAGACAGGGACTGGCTACACCTTC.